Below, 21 T cell receptor beta chains from the same sample are listed, as sequenced in a study of beta chain features in type 1 diabetes (dated by TCRdb to 2016 to 2019). The protocol used for the library was the immunoSEQ multiplex PCR assay. The High Capacity cDNA Reverse Transcription Kit was used to reverse transcribe all of the isolated RNA, meaning that expressed TCRB transcripts were what got sequenced. Sourced from immuneACCESS, this table was stored by TCRdb with only in-frame sequences that have V and J called. A share of the clones is absent; for the studies checked, an unresolved V gene accounts for under half, and the remainder has no known explanation. The sample data list 330,000 or so clones, and around 20% of these were observed just once. The ten top clones hold approximately 0.041% of the sample. Sample: naive CD4+ T cells from blood. Explained via the paper, the cell subset or site label denotes: true naive CD4+ T cells. These receptors were collected from a woman between 18 and 29 years old in good health.

The rearrangement uses TRBV15 and TRBJ1-4, with 7 bases lining up with TRBD1. After removal of 0 bases from V and 8 bases from J, the junction contained 6 bases not matched to a gene. Germline CDR1 reads LNHNV; CDR2 reads YYDKDF (reference sequence). The CDR3 has 15 residues. CDR3 sequence: CATSRDGDSSEKLFF. The CDR3 DNA sequence: TGTGCCACCAGCAGAGATGGGGACAGCTCCGAAAAACTGTTTTTT.

The V gene is TRBV9, the J gene TRBJ1-2, with D possibly matching TRBD1 (6 bases). CDR3 length: 13 amino acids. CDR1 SGDLS and CDR2 YYNGEE come from the germline V gene. Trimming stripped 5 bases from V and 7 bases from J, with 15 bases between. This chain's CDR3 is CASSLPGRGGYTF. CDR3 DNA sequence: TGTGCCAGCAGTCTTCCGGGCAGGGGTGGCTACACCTTC.

This clone was found a few times. The chain has TRBV5-4 and TRBJ2-1, with 9 bases aligning to TRBD1. V shed 4 bases, J shed 8 bases, and the junction held 10 bases outside the gene matches. Germline loops: CDR1 SGHNT, CDR2 YYREEE (reference sequence). There are 15 residues in the CDR3. The CDR3 nucleotides are TGTGCCAGCAGCCGTCCCGGGACAGGGAGTGATGAGCAGTTCTTC. Its protein product is CASSRPGTGSDEQFF.

As concerns this clone: Additional DNA sequences in this sample encode the identical CDR3. The chain links TRBV30 to TRBJ2-5; tentatively, D is TRBD1 (6 bases). Trimming pared 0 bases from V and 5 bases from J, leaving 7 bases between. The germline CDR1 and CDR2 sequences are GTSNPN and SVGIG (reference sequence). The length of the CDR3 is 12 residues. The CDR3 protein is CAWSVQGETQYF. In DNA, the CDR3 is TGTGCCTGGAGTGTACAGGGCGAGACCCAGTACTTC.

This rearrangement joins TRBV7-2 to TRBJ1-5; maybe TRBD1 (5 bases). The CDR3 has 15 residues. Germline-derived CDR1 and CDR2 are SGHTA and FQGNSA. The germline V and J ends were trimmed by 2 bases and 4 bases, with 12 bases remaining between them. CDR3 nucleotides: TGTGCCAGCAGCTTATTCCTCAGGGATAATCAGCCCCAGCATTTT. Translated: CASSLFLRDNQPQHF.

In DNA form, the CDR3 reads TGTGCCAGCAGCTTACGCTGGCAGGGGACGGACGAGCAGTACTTC. Protein: CASSLRWQGTDEQYF. The V call is TRBV7-9, the J call TRBJ2-7, with D possibly being TRBD1 (6 bases). The V end lost 2 bases, the J end lost 5 bases, and 16 bases lay between the germline ends. Germline assignment: CDR1 SEHNR and CDR2 FQNEAQ (reference sequence). This CDR3 comprises 15 residues.

There are a few counts of this clone. This chain joins TRBV5-4 and TRBJ2-2, with 12 bases lining up with TRBD2. Trimming removed 4 bases from V and 4 bases from J; junction bases left unmatched: 11. CDR3 length: 18 residues. CDR1 is SGHNT and CDR2 is YYREEE in the germline V gene (reference sequence). CDR3 DNA sequence: TGTGCCAGCAGCACGGGACTAGCGGGCCCTACCGGCACCGGGGAGCTGTTTTTT. Protein sequence: CASSTGLAGPTGTGELFF.

The chain carries TRBV7-2 and TRBJ2-7; D unresolved. CDR3 size: 12 residues. Per the germline V gene, CDR1 is SGHTA and CDR2 is FQGNSA. Trimming removed 5 bases at V and 2 bases at J, with 7 bases between. The CDR3 nucleotides read TGTGCCAGCAGCCACTCAACCTACGAGCAGTACTTC. Amino acid sequence: CASSHSTYEQYF.

The chain joins TRBV5-1 to TRBJ2-5; a possible D gene is TRBD1 (5 bases). Germline lookup yields CDR1 SGHRS and CDR2 YFSETQ. Trimming left V 4 bases short and J 5 bases short, with 18 bases between. CDR3 length: 15 amino acids. CDR3 DNA: TGCGCCAGCAGCCAACAGGTTTCCGACATGGAGACCCAGTACTTC. Its translation is CASSQQVSDMETQYF.

For the CDR3, the DNA is TGTGCCAGCAGTGAGCAGGGCCCTACTAATGAAAAACTGTTTTTT. This sequence encodes CASSEQGPTNEKLFF. V and J are TRBV2 and TRBJ1-4, with D perhaps TRBD1 (5 bases). The germline V gene encodes CDR1 SNHLY and CDR2 FYNNEI. The CDR3 runs 15 residues. V gave up 3 bases and J gave up 2 bases, with 10 bases separating them.

The table lists this clone with a count of one. This chain joins TRBV2 and TRBJ1-1; D uncertain. The CDR3 has 12 amino acids. Per germline, CDR1 SNHLY and CDR2 FYNNEI. V lost 7 bases, J lost 5 bases, and 11 bases lay in between. In DNA form, the CDR3 reads TGTGCCAGCAAGGTCGAGGGAACTGAAGCTTTCTTT. Protein sequence: CASKVEGTEAFF. The full variable domain, its missing parts supplied by reference TRBV2 and TRBJ1-1, is EPEVTQTPSHQVTQMGQEVILRCVPISNHLYFYWYRQILGQKVEFLVSFYNNEISEKSEIFDDQFSVERPDGSNFTLKIRSTKLEDSAMYFCASKVEGTEAFFGQGTRLTVV.

This clone showed up just a few times. Here the CDR3 DNA reads TGTGCCTGGAGTTCCCCTGGGACAGGGGACGATGGCTACACCTTC. Protein sequence: CAWSSPGTGDDGYTF. The chain combines TRBV30 with TRBJ1-2; TRBD1 aligns across 10 bases. The CDR3 has 15 residues. CDR1 is GTSNPN and CDR2 is SVGIG in the germline V gene (reference sequence). The junction had 9 bases not matched to a gene; V was cut back by 2 bases and J by 6 bases.

This clone was seen a few times. The rearrangement links TRBV5-1 to TRBJ2-2; D is possibly TRBD1 (6 bases). V lost 4 bases to trimming and J lost 4 bases, with 11 bases between them. Germline CDR1 and CDR2: SGHRS and YFSETQ. The CDR3 is 14 residues long. The CDR3 reads CASSIGTSTGELFF. DNA for the CDR3: TGCGCCAGCAGCATAGGGACATCCACCGGGGAGCTGTTTTTT.

The V call is TRBV19, the J call TRBJ1-2; D possibly corresponds to TRBD1 (6 bases). Germline CDR1 and CDR2: LNHDA and SQIVND (reference sequence). The CDR3 length is 15 residues. V was cut by 11 bases and J by 4 bases, with 23 bases left in between. The CDR3 DNA reads TGTGCCTGTACTCCCGACAGGTGGAACCCCTATGGCTACACCTTC. Its translation is CACTPDRWNPYGYTF.

This chain links TRBV2 with TRBJ1-5, with D possibly being TRBD1 (5 bases). The CDR3 covers 13 residues. V was clipped by 7 bases and J by 0 bases, with 7 bases between them. Germline lookup yields CDR1 SNHLY and CDR2 FYNNEI. CDR3 sequence: CASKQDSNQPQHF. The CDR3 nucleotides read TGTGCCAGCAAACAGGATAGCAATCAGCCCCAGCATTTT.

The chain employs TRBV11-1 and TRBJ2-3; 9 bases map to TRBD2. The V and J ends lost 3 bases and 2 bases, in that order; junction bases with no gene match: 3. CDR3 length: 15 amino acids. CDR1 and CDR2 from the germline V gene are SGHAT and FQDESV (reference sequence). The DNA for the CDR3 is TGTGCCAGCAGCTTGGGACTAGCTAACACAGATACGCAGTATTTT. Translation gives CASSLGLANTDTQYF.

J is TRBJ2-1 and V is TRBV2; D remains unclear. Trimming removed 4 bases at V and 0 bases at J, with 10 bases between. Germline values: CDR1 SNHLY, CDR2 FYNNEI. CDR3 length: 15 residues. CDR3 DNA sequence: TGTGCCAGCAGTGTAGAGGTCCACTCCTACAATGAGCAGTTCTTC. Translating gives CASSVEVHSYNEQFF.

The table lists this clone with a few counts. The genes are TRBV25-1 and TRBJ2-3, with D hard to call. V lost 0 bases and J lost 5, with 12 bases in between. There are 15 residues in the CDR3. The germline V gene has CDR1 MGHDK and CDR2 SYGVNS. This CDR3 is CASSEYGPRKDTQYF. CDR3 sequence (DNA): TGTGCCAGCAGTGAATATGGGCCCAGGAAAGATACGCAGTATTTT.

This clone showed up many times. CDR3 nucleotide sequence: TGTGCCAGCAGCTTAATGCGGGGGCCCTACAATGAGCAGTTCTTC. It specifies CASSLMRGPYNEQFF. The chain employs TRBV7-9 and TRBJ2-1; D is perhaps TRBD2 (7 bases). Germline values: CDR1 SEHNR, CDR2 FQNEAQ (reference sequence). V lost 2 bases, J lost 2 bases, and 10 bases lay in between. The CDR3 has 15 amino acids.

J is TRBJ2-1 and V is TRBV5-4, with TRBD2 matching over 10 bases. Germline trimming cut 5 bases from V and 2 bases from J; bases unmatched to any gene: 4. CDR1 and CDR2 from the germline V gene are SGHNT and YYREEE (reference sequence). CDR3 length: 15 residues. CDR3 in DNA: TGTGCCAGCAGGGGTACTAGCGGGGCCTACAATGAGCAGTTCTTC. Translating it yields CASRGTSGAYNEQFF.

This clone turned up a few times. V and J are TRBV27 and TRBJ2-7; 7 bases are a match to TRBD2. Germline V CDR1 and CDR2: MNHEY, SMNVEV (reference sequence). The V segment lost 8 bases and the J segment 3 bases; nucleotides outside the gene matches: 4. The CDR3 has 12 amino acids. CDR3 sequence: CASAQRGYEQYF. CDR3 sequence (DNA): TGTGCCAGCGCCCAGCGGGGCTACGAGCAGTACTTC.